These T cell receptor beta chains were read from a single sample in a study of T-cell reconstitution after alpha-beta-depleted transplantation in children. A single record per CDR3 protein comes from TCRdb applying MiXCR to the PCR reads. The sample consists of about 980,000 distinct CDR3 sequences, around 30% of them appearing once. Here the sequenced sample was PBMCs, mostly from graft donor cells, taken 360 days after TCRalphabeta/CD19-depleted stem cell transplant. Receptors originate from a boy in the first two years of life who had a stem cell transplant for SCID, so the T cells may come from the graft donor. CDR3s include the opening cysteine and the closing phenylalanine or tryptophan. D genes are given only for firm matches. Only part of the rows carry a size: once, few, many, or a class if the clone is expanded.

clone size: .; J gene: TRBJ2-3; V gene: TRBV7-8; D gene: TRBD2; CDR3 DNA: TGTGCCAGCAGCTTAGGGGCGGGACTAGCGTCCCTAAGTGGCACAGATACGCAGTATTTT; CDR3 protein: CASSLGAGLASLSGTDTQYF
clone size: few; J gene: TRBJ1-5; V gene: TRBV7-9; D gene: TRBD1; CDR3 DNA: TGTGCCAGCAGCTCGGACAGGTTCAATCAGCCCCAGCATTTT; CDR3 protein: CASSSDRFNQPQHF
clone size: .; J gene: TRBJ2-3; V gene: TRBV20-1; D gene: TRBD2; CDR3 DNA: TGCAGTGCTCCAGCGGGGGTCCGCACAGATACGCAGTATTTT; CDR3 protein: CSAPAGVRTDTQYF
clone size: .; J gene: TRBJ2-5; V gene: TRBV5-1; D gene: .; CDR3 DNA: TGCGCCAGCAGCTTTGGTGGGGGGCGCCGAGAGACCCAGTACTTC; CDR3 protein: CASSFGGGRRETQYF
clone size: .; J gene: TRBJ2-2; V gene: TRBV12-3/TRBV12-4; D gene: TRBD2; CDR3 DNA: TGTGCCAGCAGTTGGCTAGCGGGGACCGGGGAGCTGTTTTTT; CDR3 protein: CASSWLAGTGELFF
clone size: many; J gene: TRBJ2-7; V gene: TRBV5-1; D gene: TRBD1; CDR3 DNA: TGCGCCAGCAGCCCCGGGACAGTACTCTACGAGCAGTACTTC; CDR3 protein: CASSPGTVLYEQYF
clone size: few; J gene: TRBJ1-1; V gene: TRBV5-1; D gene: TRBD1; CDR3 DNA: TGTGCCAGCAGTCCAGGGGGGGAGAACACTGAAGCTTTCTTT; CDR3 protein: CASSPGGENTEAFF
clone size: .; J gene: TRBJ2-1; V gene: TRBV7-8; D gene: TRBD2; CDR3 DNA: TGTGCCAGCAGCTTAGTACGGCGGGGGGGCCGAGCTGAGCAGTTCTTC; CDR3 protein: CASSLVRRGGRAEQFF
clone size: .; J gene: TRBJ1-1; V gene: TRBV6-2/TRBV6-3; D gene: .; CDR3 DNA: TGTGCCAGCAAGAGAACAGGAAAAATCGGCACTGAAGCTTTCTTT; CDR3 protein: CASKRTGKIGTEAFF
clone size: few; J gene: TRBJ2-7; V gene: TRBV24-1; D gene: .; CDR3 DNA: TGTGCCACCAGTGATCCTGGCCGGGACACCAAGCAGTACTTC; CDR3 protein: CATSDPGRDTKQYF
clone size: few; J gene: TRBJ2-1; V gene: TRBV18; D gene: TRBD1; CDR3 DNA: TGTGCCAGCTCACGGGGACAGGGGGCGAACAATGAGCAGTTCTTC; CDR3 protein: CASSRGQGANNEQFF
clone size: few; J gene: TRBJ2-5; V gene: TRBV28; D gene: .; CDR3 DNA: TGTGCCACGAATCCACAGGGAGGAGAGACCCAGTACTTC; CDR3 protein: CATNPQGGETQYF
clone size: .; J gene: TRBJ1-1; V gene: TRBV5-1; D gene: TRBD1; CDR3 DNA: TGCGCCAGCAGCCCCCAAGCTAGGGGACAGGGGAACACTGAAGCTTTCTTT; CDR3 protein: CASSPQARGQGNTEAFF
clone size: .; J gene: TRBJ1-6; V gene: TRBV12-3/TRBV12-4; D gene: .; CDR3 DNA: TGTGCCAGCAGTTCCCCCTCGGGGAGAGGGTGGAATTCACCCCTCCACTTT; CDR3 protein: CASSSPSGRGWNSPLHF
clone size: few; J gene: TRBJ2-5; V gene: TRBV20-1; D gene: TRBD2; CDR3 DNA: TGCAGTGCTCTCGTTCGCCGGGGGGGCGGGGAGACCCAGTACTTC; CDR3 protein: CSALVRRGGGETQYF
clone size: few; J gene: TRBJ2-5; V gene: TRBV7-6; D gene: .; CDR3 DNA: TGTGCCAGCAGCCGGGTGGGGTTCGGAGAGACCCAGTACTTC; CDR3 protein: CASSRVGFGETQYF
clone size: few; J gene: TRBJ1-1; V gene: TRBV15; D gene: .; CDR3 DNA: TGTGCCACCAGCAGAGATTTACGGTCCGAAGCTTTCTTT; CDR3 protein: CATSRDLRSEAFF
clone size: .; J gene: TRBJ2-1; V gene: TRBV20-1; D gene: .; CDR3 DNA: TGCAGTGCTAGAGACGCCGGGACGACCAACAATGAGCAGTTCTTC; CDR3 protein: CSARDAGTTNNEQFF
clone size: .; J gene: TRBJ2-3; V gene: TRBV27; D gene: TRBD2; CDR3 DNA: TGTGCCGCACCGGGGGGAGCTAGCGGGGACACAGATACGCAGTATTTT; CDR3 protein: CAAPGGASGDTDTQYF
clone size: .; J gene: TRBJ1-2; V gene: TRBV12-3/TRBV12-4; D gene: .; CDR3 DNA: TGTGCCAGCAGTCGAGAATTCTATGGCTACACCTTC; CDR3 protein: CASSREFYGYTF
clone size: .; J gene: TRBJ1-1; V gene: TRBV3-1; D gene: .; CDR3 DNA: TGTGCCAGCAGCCAATGGGGAGCGAACACTGAAGCTTTCTTT; CDR3 protein: CASSQWGANTEAFF
clone size: .; J gene: TRBJ2-5; V gene: TRBV29-1; D gene: .; CDR3 DNA: TGCAGCGTTGACCGGGGGTTGGGGGAGACCCAGTACTTC; CDR3 protein: CSVDRGLGETQYF
clone size: once; J gene: TRBJ2-1; V gene: TRBV3-1; D gene: TRBD2; CDR3 DNA: TGTGCCTGCTGTTCTTGGACTAGCGGGGGAAGTTCGTCCTACAATGAGCAGTTCTTC; CDR3 protein: CACCSWTSGGSSSYNEQFF
clone size: few; J gene: TRBJ2-5; V gene: TRBV20-1; D gene: .; CDR3 DNA: TGCAGTGCTGGGGCCCGGCAAGAGACCCAGTACTTC; CDR3 protein: CSAGARQETQYF
clone size: few; J gene: TRBJ1-1; V gene: TRBV12-3/TRBV12-4; D gene: .; CDR3 DNA: TGTGCCAGCAGCCGACCCTACTCTGGTACTGAAGCTTTCTTT; CDR3 protein: CASSRPYSGTEAFF
clone size: .; J gene: TRBJ2-2; V gene: TRBV4-3; D gene: .; CDR3 DNA: TGCGCCAGCAGCCAAGTCAGGATTGATTATACCATTCAGGCCGGGGAGCTGTTTTTT; CDR3 protein: CASSQVRIDYTIQAGELFF
clone size: few; J gene: TRBJ2-7; V gene: TRBV6-2/TRBV6-3; D gene: TRBD1; CDR3 DNA: TGTGCCAGCCACCCGGCGAAAGGACAGGGAAGGTCCTACGAGCAGTACTTC; CDR3 protein: CASHPAKGQGRSYEQYF
clone size: few; J gene: TRBJ2-7; V gene: TRBV6-2/TRBV6-3; D gene: TRBD1; CDR3 DNA: TGTGCCAGCTGGGACAGGGGGAACGAGCAGTACTTC; CDR3 protein: CASWDRGNEQYF
clone size: few; J gene: TRBJ1-1; V gene: TRBV7-9; D gene: TRBD1; CDR3 DNA: TGTGCCAGCAGCTCGCTGGACAGGGCTAAGTCTTTCTTT; CDR3 protein: CASSSLDRAKSFF
clone size: few; J gene: TRBJ2-3; V gene: TRBV29-1; D gene: .; CDR3 DNA: TGCAGCGGAGGGAGGACGGGCACAGATACGCAGTATTTT; CDR3 protein: CSGGRTGTDTQYF
clone size: .; J gene: TRBJ2-2; V gene: TRBV4-1; D gene: TRBD2; CDR3 DNA: TGCGCCAGCAGCCAAACCGGGGAGGGTAGGACCGGGGAGCTGTTTTTT; CDR3 protein: CASSQTGEGRTGELFF
clone size: .; J gene: TRBJ2-4; V gene: TRBV5-1; D gene: TRBD1; CDR3 DNA: TGCGCCAGCAGCCCTTGGACAGGGCCTAAAAACATTCAGTACTTC; CDR3 protein: CASSPWTGPKNIQYF
clone size: .; J gene: TRBJ2-1; V gene: TRBV5-1; D gene: .; CDR3 DNA: TGCGCCAGCAGCTTGAATCTGCCAGGGTCGGATGAGCAGTTCTTC; CDR3 protein: CASSLNLPGSDEQFF
clone size: .; J gene: TRBJ2-7; V gene: TRBV28; D gene: TRBD1; CDR3 DNA: TGTGCCAGCAGTCCGTACCGGGACAGGGTCTACGAGCAGTACTTC; CDR3 protein: CASSPYRDRVYEQYF
clone size: few; J gene: TRBJ2-1; V gene: TRBV10-3; D gene: .; CDR3 DNA: TGTGCCATCAGTGAGGCCCCCCGGGGGACCAATGAGCAGTTCTTC; CDR3 protein: CAISEAPRGTNEQFF
clone size: few; J gene: TRBJ2-1; V gene: TRBV3-1; D gene: .; CDR3 DNA: TGTGCCAGCAGCCAAGATACCGCGGCGGCTTACGATGAGCAGTTCTTC; CDR3 protein: CASSQDTAAAYDEQFF
clone size: .; J gene: TRBJ2-3; V gene: TRBV5-1; D gene: .; CDR3 DNA: TGCGCCAGCAGCTTGGCCGGCGGCCCATACACAGATACGCAGTATTTT; CDR3 protein: CASSLAGGPYTDTQYF
clone size: .; J gene: TRBJ2-3; V gene: TRBV13; D gene: TRBD2; CDR3 DNA: TGTGCCAGCAGCTTGGGACTAGCGGGGACAGCTAGCACAGATACGCAGTATTTT; CDR3 protein: CASSLGLAGTASTDTQYF
clone size: few; J gene: TRBJ1-4; V gene: TRBV7-9; D gene: TRBD1; CDR3 DNA: TGTGCCAGCAGCCAGTACCCCGGGACAGGGTGGGAAAAACTGTTTTTT; CDR3 protein: CASSQYPGTGWEKLFF
clone size: many; J gene: TRBJ2-5; V gene: TRBV2; D gene: .; CDR3 DNA: TGTGCCAGCGGGGCCAGGGAGGAGACCCAGTACTTC; CDR3 protein: CASGAREETQYF
clone size: .; J gene: TRBJ2-3; V gene: TRBV4-3; D gene: .; CDR3 DNA: TGCGCCAGCAGCCAAGAGAGGGGATACACAGATACGCAGTATTTT; CDR3 protein: CASSQERGYTDTQYF
clone size: .; J gene: TRBJ2-1; V gene: TRBV5-1; D gene: TRBD2; CDR3 DNA: TGCGCCAGCAGCCGGACTAGCGGGGGCTATGAGCAGTTCTTC; CDR3 protein: CASSRTSGGYEQFF
clone size: few; J gene: TRBJ1-5; V gene: TRBV5-1; D gene: .; CDR3 DNA: TGCGCCAGCAGCTTGGGGACTTATAGCAATCAGCCCCAGCATTTT; CDR3 protein: CASSLGTYSNQPQHF
clone size: .; J gene: TRBJ2-3; V gene: TRBV4-3; D gene: TRBD1; CDR3 DNA: TGCGCCAGCAGCCAAGATCGAGGGACAGGGGGCGCAGATACGCAGTATTTT; CDR3 protein: CASSQDRGTGGADTQYF
clone size: .; J gene: TRBJ2-1; V gene: TRBV11-2; D gene: TRBD2; CDR3 DNA: TGTGCCAGCAGCTTTTTTGCGGGGGGGCCAATAGTTGAGCAGTTCTTC; CDR3 protein: CASSFFAGGPIVEQFF
clone size: few; J gene: TRBJ2-1; V gene: TRBV19; D gene: TRBD2; CDR3 DNA: TGTGCCAGTAGTATCGGGAGGGGACCCGGAGGTGAGCAGTTCTTC; CDR3 protein: CASSIGRGPGGEQFF